This entry is about one T cell receptor beta chain. Its antigen is not yet known. One base away there is no much larger clone; base qualities are not given. The cohort consisted of 650 to 850 healthy bone marrow donors. All cohort members were sampled while nominally healthy, although unrecorded immune exposures were likely present. The donor tested CMV seronegative and was one of the 352 seronegative cohort members. A peripheral blood sample was provided by each donor, and peripheral blood mononuclear cells were used for TCR beta sequencing. Genomic DNA extraction from the blood cell samples was performed with the Qiagen DNeasy Blood Extraction Kit. The library was produced with the immunoSEQ multiplex PCR assay. For the multiplex PCR, a mixture combining 60 forward primers for TCR Vbeta segments and 13 reverse primers for TCR Jbeta segments was used. A multiplex PCR assay on genomic DNA amplified the CDR3 region of rearranged TCR beta genes. The Illumina HiSeq System was used to sequence the amplified TCR beta libraries as 87-base-pair reads. The authors' analysis ran thus. In a later analysis, 70 million to 95 million unique TCR beta chains were counted across the 500 to 700 repertoires, and approximately 11 million of these chains were shared by at least two donors. Raw reads were error-corrected and collapsed into unique sequences with a nearest-neighbor algorithm that merged closely related sequences to remove PCR and sequencing errors. To assign V, D and J gene segments, CDR3 sequences were aligned to IMGT reference sequences. Each retained sequence needed at least a six-nucleotide match to both a V gene segment and a J gene segment. Rearrangements were called productive when the CDR3 lacked stop codons and stayed in frame with V and J; all others were non-productive. Following IMGT convention, CDR3 was defined as the stretch from the second conserved V-encoded cysteine to the conserved J-encoded phenylalanine. The earlier analysis of about 640 of the donors excluded any sequence lacking an unambiguous match to a single V gene segment. In an earlier analysis of approximately 500 of the donors, a V segment was called functional when productive rearrangements were above 56.7%, and segregating when the standard deviation between donors exceeded 5%. To diagnose cytomegalovirus status from the catalog of TCR beta chain sequences, a statistical classification framework was built. A later analysis assigned V and J genes by comparing TCR nucleotide sequences with IMGT/GENE-DB human TR gene sequences. A later analysis assigned CDR3 sequences and most-parsimonious VDJ recombination scenarios with the TCRdist pipeline. In a later analysis, each TCR beta chain was defined by its CDR3 amino acid sequence together with its V-gene family, and reads lacking a unique V-gene family were excluded. A later analysis removed 550 to 650 highly shared, low-generation-probability nucleotide sequences to deal with suspected cross-contamination and a sequencing artifact. A later analysis calculated a clonal expansion index for each public chain from normalized within-repertoire ranks of inferred template counts. In a later analysis, generation probabilities were computed using a VDJ recombination model fitted to out-of-frame rearrangements, and the results were checked against IGoR. In a later analysis, TCR-TCR, TCR-HLA and TCR-CMV co-occurrence was scored with hypergeometric tests, and a repertoire-size bias correction was applied to TCR pairs. A later analysis estimated false discovery rates by permuting HLA or CMV assignments 20 times. In a later analysis, co-occurring TCRs were grouped using DBSCAN, and TCRdist sequence similarity was added for clustering within HLA-allele-positive subsets. Co-occurrence clustering excluded repertoires with fewer than 30,000 or more than 120,000 public chains, plus five with anomalous nucleotide sharing. TCRdb limited this immuneACCESS table to in-frame rearrangements with V and J called. A share of clones is missing; checked studies link under half to unresolved V genes, and the rest is unexplained. D and trimming come from the DNA, and the V and J calls and clone size come from that table. Recorded for this sample are roughly 120,000 clones; 80% of them occurred a single time. The ten largest make up 2.5% to 3.5% of the sample.

Clipping removes 0 bases from V and 4 bases from J, with 11 as the unmatched junction base count. Taken from cysteine to phenylalanine, the CDR3 has 18 residues. Only the CDR3 portion is preserved as DNA: 54 bases, with reading frame beginning at the first base. Looking up the germline V gene (reference sequence) yields CDR1 MNHEY and CDR2 SMNVEV. The data belong to a study of cytomegalovirus exposure and HLA in healthy donors (dated by TCRdb to 2017 to 2019). Regarding the study in general: An earlier analysis of roughly 610 of the donors reported approximately 260 Gb of sequence data and roughly 120 million unique TCR beta sequences obtained from about 180 million T cells. Approximately 300 gigabases of sequencing data and 70 million to 95 million unique TCR sequences made up an early release that covered roughly 670 HLA-typed donors. Of the roughly 400 genotyped donors, roughly 85% fell in the genetic ancestry cluster associated with self-reported Caucasian donors. The study aimed to test whether cataloging public T cell receptors could reveal signatures of past pathogen exposure. The study profiled the T cell repertoires of hundreds of subjects by immunosequencing and related them to cytomegalovirus serostatus. In addition to the first cohort of around 670 subjects, a separate validation cohort of 120 different subjects was used. To predict cytomegalovirus infection status, the study combined high-throughput TCR immunosequencing, statistical association of individual TCRs with disease status, and machine learning. To study patterns of TCR occurrence, a later analysis re-analyzed previously published TCR beta repertoires from around 660 donors and added high-resolution HLA genotyping. Rather than drawing on any new phenotypic data, the later analysis identified candidate immune exposures from TCR beta sequences and the way those sequences occurred across donors. An earlier analysis of 587 of the donors applied high-throughput TCR beta sequencing to assess whether each TCR beta V gene segment acted as functional or pseudogenic. Alongside the repertoire data, information on donor age, sex, ethnicity and CMV serostatus was compiled. A later genetic analysis took genome-wide SNP genotypes for about 55% of the 666 donors and used that subset as a discovery cohort. All discovery cohort repertoires had been generated using a single sequencing platform. Both class I and class II loci were covered by HLA typing, at four-digit resolution. Typing coverage differed by locus: A, B, C, DRB1 and DQB1 were typed in roughly 620-640 donors, DQA1 in 500 to 550, DPA1 in around 580, and DPB1 in 400 to 490. Several DR-DQ haplotypes were treated as single units for association and clustering because of strong linkage in the cohort. Across 398 genotyped donors of the cohort, an average of approximately 200,000 unique TCR beta nucleotide sequences per donor were sequenced, and 15% to 20% of those sequences were non-productive. Results and caveats for the whole study, not just this receptor: Compared with the approximately 720-donor mean, donors in an Asian-associated ancestry cluster had fewer N-insertions in productive TCRs, according to a later genetic analysis. This cohort had only TCR beta chains sequenced, and the lack of alpha or paired-chain data limited which features could be detected. According to a later analysis, most CMV-associated TCR beta chains appeared to be HLA-restricted, and the HLA associations seemed to be driven largely by CMV exposure. Across donors, most TCR sequences were observed very rarely, whereas some public TCRs were present in many individuals. The authors suggested that the approach could potentially be generalized to other disease states and immunological phenotypes. A later analysis found that HLA-associated TCR beta chains were more clonally expanded and had lower generation probabilities than equally common non-associated chains. In a later analysis, the rate of TCR association differed among HLA loci, with DRB1 alleles having the most associated TCRs and HLA-C alleles having the fewest. When HLA alleles, especially DR and DQ, strongly co-occurred, TCR associations were difficult to assign to individual alleles. A further reported finding was that TCR beta sequences accurately predicted the HLA-A and HLA-B alleles for most subjects in the first cohort. An earlier analysis of approximately 500 of the donors showed that most TCR beta V segments appeared in productive rearrangements either about 87% or about 30% of the time, which broadly matched IMGT annotations. The classifier was reported to diagnose cytomegalovirus status with high specificity and sensitivity in both the original and validation cohorts. Because HLA typing was unavailable for some donors at each locus, only the typed subset was used in association tests. The presence/absence analyses assumed that sequencing depth was roughly uniform across donors, and that assumption may not be true. In vitro tests confirmed that three of the cytomegalovirus-associated TCR beta chains recognize cytomegalovirus antigens. Because counts were too low, roughly 16 rarely observed V segments, including chromosome 9 orphons, were left out of the earlier analysis of roughly 600 of the donors. The study gave a list of roughly 150 TCR beta chains associated with cytomegalovirus. Immune exposure information for the cohort was limited to CMV serostatus. The sequencing pipeline was judged likely to have produced a cluster of highly shared sequence variants as a technical artifact. Linkage disequilibrium might explain the correlated functional status among segregating V segments, but an unknown experimental factor could not be excluded. Some IMGT-functional V segments, including TRBV6-2 and TRBV6-3, could not be distinguished by the 87-base-pair reads and were therefore excluded. In a later analysis, 15,000 to 20,000 TCR beta sequences were associated with specific HLA alleles at a false discovery rate of 0.05. A later analysis reported that several top co-occurrence clusters appeared linked to parvovirus B19, influenza, CMV and Epstein-Barr virus. In a later genetic analysis, a missense DCLRE1C variant was associated with V-gene and J-gene trimming of TCR beta chains, and the association was replicated in an independent cohort.

The chain is assembled from TRBV27 and TRBJ1-2; the central 10 bases match TRBD1. The sample was PBMCs. The receptor comes from a male donor in good health and CMV-seronegative. DNA sequence: TGTGCCAGCAGTTTATCGGCCGGGACAGGGGCTTTTCTCTATGGCTACACCTTC. This gives the protein CASSLSAGTGAFLYGYTF.